Listed below are T cell receptor beta chains from one sample, sequenced in a study of blood T cell repertoires in COVID-19. Sequenced by immunoSEQ multiplex PCR; TCRdb stores in-frame clones only, minus some. In the table there are 160,000 or so clones, 78% of which are singletons. Sequencing was performed on peripheral blood. These receptors were obtained from an elderly woman with acute or convalescent COVID-19. Each CDR3 is given without its conserved first and last residue. A clone size is listed for some rows: how often the clone was seen (once, few, many), or a class if it is expanded.

V gene	J gene	clone size	CDR3 protein
TRBV2	TRBJ1-2	.	ASSDLPKSYGYT
TRBV28	TRBJ1-2	once	ASSSTGEANYGYT
TRBV6-6	TRBJ1-6	few	ASSSDGGSSNSPLH
TRBV3-1/TRBV3-2	TRBJ1-2	.	ASSQDGQVNYGYT
TRBV3-1/TRBV3-2	TRBJ2-5	.	ASSPWQGETQY
TRBV6-5	TRBJ2-2	.	ASSRQFSNTGELF
TRBV25-1	TRBJ1-2	.	ASSDPNEAVGYT
TRBV11-3	TRBJ2-1	.	ASSFRSGIVDEQF
TRBV5-1	TRBJ1-1	.	ASSLGSGEAEAF
TRBV15	TRBJ1-3	.	ATSRDQGVGNTIY
TRBV2	TRBJ1-4	.	ASRRVGTGGEKLF
TRBV4-1	TRBJ2-1	.	ASSQESGDNEQF
TRBV14	TRBJ1-1	.	ASSQDGRGFTEAF
TRBV5-1	TRBJ1-1	few	ASSRVDGGKAEAF
TRBV4-1	TRBJ1-3	.	ASSQGTFGNTIY
TRBV5-1	TRBJ1-1	.	ASSFLALGQGTEAF
TRBV20-1	TRBJ1-1	.	SASLRGWGVAF
TRBV5-1	TRBJ1-1	.	ASSLGPETLNTEAF
TRBV7-3	TRBJ1-1	.	ASSSQGGTEAF
TRBV19	TRBJ1-6	.	ASSNRVNNSPLH
TRBV4-1	TRBJ1-5	.	ASSQGRSGTYSNQPQH
TRBV6-5	TRBJ2-5	.	ASSYFVQGGETQY
TRBV12-3/TRBV12-4	TRBJ1-2	.	ASRETGGFGYT
TRBV6-2/TRBV6-3	TRBJ1-5	.	ASSYPTGGYSNQPQH
TRBV2	TRBJ2-7	once	ATSQGYEQY
TRBV19	TRBJ1-5	.	ASSIRQGMNQPQH
TRBV5-8	TRBJ2-1	.	ASSLRDMRNEQF
TRBV6-6	TRBJ1-6	.	ASSSRTGGNSPLH
TRBV27	TRBJ1-1	few	ASSERQGITEAF
TRBV18	TRBJ2-1	.	ASSPGGGNEQF
TRBV5-1	TRBJ1-1	.	ASSLEGTANTEAF
TRBV5-1	TRBJ2-7	.	ASSSVRTSGSPYEQY